This T cell receptor (beta chain) derives from a study of blood T cell repertoires in COVID-19. At the level of the study: Spain, Italy and the United States supplied samples that represented acute and convalescent COVID-19. Nucleic acid was either cDNA or gDNA, and it came from T cells, B-cell-depleted T cells, or PBMCs.

Germline assignment: CDR1 LNHDA and CDR2 SQIVND (reference sequence). The germline V and J ends were trimmed by 8 bases and 7 bases, with 18 bases remaining between them. This CDR3 is built from 14 residues. As handled by the study authors: For nucleated cells, counts were estimated from reference gene primer amplification. Profiled with immunoSEQ multiplex PCR; TCRdb holds only in-frame clones, not every one. That table gives V, J and clone size, and the DNA gave D and trimming. The table lists approximately 160,000 clones, about 85% of them singletons, with under 8.5% in the top ten. The chain combines TRBV19 with TRBJ1-5; a possible D gene is TRBD1 (6 bases). This clonotype was obtained from a woman aged 60-70 years with COVID-19, enrolled during active disease. Sequenced sample: peripheral blood. The DNA for the CDR3 is TGTGCCAGTGGGAGAGACAGGTTCGTACAGCCCCAGCATTTT. This sequence encodes CASGRDRFVQPQHF.